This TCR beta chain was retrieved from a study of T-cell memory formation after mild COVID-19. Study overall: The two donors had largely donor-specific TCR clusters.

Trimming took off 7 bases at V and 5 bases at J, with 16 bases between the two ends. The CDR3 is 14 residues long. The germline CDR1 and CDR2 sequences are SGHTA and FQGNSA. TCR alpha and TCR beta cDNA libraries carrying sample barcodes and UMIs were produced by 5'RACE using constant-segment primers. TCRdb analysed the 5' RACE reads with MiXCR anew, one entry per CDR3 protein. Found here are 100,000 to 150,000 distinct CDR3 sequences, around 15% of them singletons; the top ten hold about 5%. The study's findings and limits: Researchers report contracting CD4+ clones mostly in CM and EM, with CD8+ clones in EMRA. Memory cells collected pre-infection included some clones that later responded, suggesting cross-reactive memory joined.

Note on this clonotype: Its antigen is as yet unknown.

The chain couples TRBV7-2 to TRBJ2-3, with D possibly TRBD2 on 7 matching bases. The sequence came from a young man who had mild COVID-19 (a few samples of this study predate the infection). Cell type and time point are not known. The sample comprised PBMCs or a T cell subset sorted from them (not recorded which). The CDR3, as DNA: TGTGCCAGCACCTGGGGGGGGGGCCGAGATACGCAGTATTTT. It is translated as CASTWGGGRDTQYF.